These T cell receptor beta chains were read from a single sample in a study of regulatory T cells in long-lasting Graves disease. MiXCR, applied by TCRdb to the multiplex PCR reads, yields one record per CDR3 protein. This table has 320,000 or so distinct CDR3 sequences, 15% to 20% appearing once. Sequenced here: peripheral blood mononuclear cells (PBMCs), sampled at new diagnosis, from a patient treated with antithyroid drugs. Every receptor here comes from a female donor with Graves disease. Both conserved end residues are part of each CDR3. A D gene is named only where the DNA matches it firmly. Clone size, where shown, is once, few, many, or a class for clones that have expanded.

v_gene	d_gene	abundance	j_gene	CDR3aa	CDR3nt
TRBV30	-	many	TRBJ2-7	CAWSPLGARGEQYF	TGTGCCTGGAGTCCCCTTGGGGCTCGGGGAGAGCAGTACTTC
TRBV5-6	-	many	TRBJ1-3	CASSSGTGNTIYF	TGTGCCAGCAGCTCGGGGACAGGAAACACCATATATTTT
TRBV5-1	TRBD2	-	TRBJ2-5	CASRLAGSLETQYF	TGTGCCAGCAGATTAGCGGGATCGCTGGAGACCCAGTACTTC
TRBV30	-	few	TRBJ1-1	CAWSVGQPNTEAFF	TGTGCCTGGAGTGTTGGACAGCCGAACACTGAAGCTTTCTTT
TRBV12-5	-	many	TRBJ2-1	CASGHGANEQFF	TGTGCTAGCGGACACGGGGCAAATGAGCAGTTCTTC
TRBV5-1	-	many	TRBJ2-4	CASSEQGGTKNIQYF	TGCGCCAGCAGCGAGCAGGGAGGTACCAAAAACATTCAGTACTTC
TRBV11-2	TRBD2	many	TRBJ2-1	CASSFRTSVNEQFF	TGTGCCAGCAGCTTTCGGACTAGCGTCAATGAGCAGTTCTTC
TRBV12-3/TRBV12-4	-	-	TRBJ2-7	CASSPGGLRSSYEQYF	TGTGCCAGCAGTCCGGGTGGGCTCCGCAGCTCCTACGAGCAGTACTTC
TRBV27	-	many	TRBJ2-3	CASSEIEQTSLRQYF	TGTGCCAGCAGTGAAATCGAGCAGACTAGTCTAAGGCAGTATTTT
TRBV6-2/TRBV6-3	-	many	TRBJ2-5	CASSYRLANSQETQYF	TGTGCCAGCAGTTATCGGCTGGCGAACTCCCAAGAGACCCAGTACTTC
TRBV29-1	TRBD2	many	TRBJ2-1	CSVTLAGRSNEQFF	TGCAGCGTCACTTTAGCGGGAAGGAGTAATGAGCAGTTCTTC
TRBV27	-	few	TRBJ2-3	CASSLGGLATDTQYF	TGTGCCAGCAGTTTAGGAGGGCTAGCTACAGATACGCAGTATTTT
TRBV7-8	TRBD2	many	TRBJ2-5	CASSQALAGLLTQKETQYF	TGTGCCAGCAGCCAGGCCCTAGCGGGACTCCTGACGCAGAAAGAGACCCAGTACTTC
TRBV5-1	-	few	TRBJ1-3	CASGPGHAGNTIYF	TGCGCCAGCGGACCCGGACATGCTGGAAACACCATATATTTT
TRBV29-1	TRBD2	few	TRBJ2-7	CSVEDDSNPGLAGGGAYEQYF	TGCAGCGTTGAAGACGACAGCAATCCGGGACTAGCGGGGGGGGGGGCGTACGAGCAGTACTTC
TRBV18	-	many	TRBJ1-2	CASSPPGHGEGYTF	TGTGCCAGCTCACCACCTGGGCACGGGGAGGGCTACACCTTC
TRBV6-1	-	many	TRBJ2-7	CASSQGIASYEQYF	TGTGCCAGCAGCCAGGGCATCGCTTCCTACGAGCAGTACTTC
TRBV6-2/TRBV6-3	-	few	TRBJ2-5	CASTNSGGGETQYF	TGTGCCAGCACAAACTCAGGGGGGGGAGAGACCCAGTACTTC
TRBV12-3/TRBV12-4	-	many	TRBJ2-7	CASRLSDIYEQYF	TGTGCCAGCAGGCTAAGTGACATCTACGAGCAGTACTTC
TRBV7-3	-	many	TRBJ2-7	CASSLRAGTMSEQYF	TGTGCCAGCAGCTTACGCGCCGGGACCATGAGCGAGCAGTACTTC
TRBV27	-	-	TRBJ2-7	CASSRTTRF	TGTGCCAGCAGCCGGACTACACGCTTC
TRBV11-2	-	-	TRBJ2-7	CASSLEGASGAYEQYF	TGTGCCAGCAGCTTAGAGGGGGCTAGCGGAGCCTACGAGCAGTACTTC
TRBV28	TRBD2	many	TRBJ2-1	CASSSSGRDNEQFF	TGTGCCAGCAGTTCTAGCGGGAGGGACAATGAGCAGTTCTTC
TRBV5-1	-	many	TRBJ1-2	CASSPQVNYGYTF	TGCGCCAGCAGCCCACAGGTCAACTATGGCTACACCTTC
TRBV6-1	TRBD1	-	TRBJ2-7	CASSSPTGQGSREQYF	TGTGCCAGCAGCTCCCCGACGGGACAGGGGAGTAGGGAGCAGTACTTC
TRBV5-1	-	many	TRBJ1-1	CASSSEAFF	TGCGCCAGCAGCTCTGAAGCTTTCTTT
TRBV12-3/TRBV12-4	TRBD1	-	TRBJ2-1	CASKTGTGDYNEQFF	TGTGCCAGCAAAACCGGGACAGGGGACTACAATGAGCAGTTCTTC
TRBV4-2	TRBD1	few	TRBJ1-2	CASSLTQGFDYGYTF	TGTGCCAGCAGCCTAACACAGGGGTTCGACTATGGCTACACCTTC
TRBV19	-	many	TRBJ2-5	CASSSPEGSSETQYF	TGTGCCAGTAGTTCCCCCGAAGGCAGCTCGGAGACCCAGTACTTC
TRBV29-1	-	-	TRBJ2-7	CSVVPAAGSYEQYF	TGCAGCGTTGTCCCCGCGGCGGGATCCTACGAGCAGTACTTC
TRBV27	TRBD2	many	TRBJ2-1	CASSFTSAYNEQFF	TGTGCCAGCAGTTTTACTAGCGCGTACAATGAGCAGTTCTTC
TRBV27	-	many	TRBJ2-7	CASSLFGGREQYF	TGTGCCAGCAGTCTCTTCGGGGGTAGGGAGCAGTACTTC
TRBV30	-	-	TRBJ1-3	CACYNFGNTIYF	TGTGCCTGTTACAATTTCGGAAACACCATATATTTT